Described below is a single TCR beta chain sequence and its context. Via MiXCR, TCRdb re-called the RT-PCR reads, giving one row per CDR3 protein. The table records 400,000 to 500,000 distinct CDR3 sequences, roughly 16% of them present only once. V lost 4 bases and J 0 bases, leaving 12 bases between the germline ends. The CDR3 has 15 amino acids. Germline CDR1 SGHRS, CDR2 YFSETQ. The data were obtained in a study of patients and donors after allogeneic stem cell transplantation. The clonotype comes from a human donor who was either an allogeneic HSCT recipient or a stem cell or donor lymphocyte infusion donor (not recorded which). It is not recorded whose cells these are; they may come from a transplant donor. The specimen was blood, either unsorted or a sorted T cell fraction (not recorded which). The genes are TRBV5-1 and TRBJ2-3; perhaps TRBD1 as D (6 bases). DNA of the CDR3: TGCGCCAGCAGCCCACAGGACAGCAGCACAGATACGCAGTATTTT. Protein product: CASSPQDSSTDTQYF.